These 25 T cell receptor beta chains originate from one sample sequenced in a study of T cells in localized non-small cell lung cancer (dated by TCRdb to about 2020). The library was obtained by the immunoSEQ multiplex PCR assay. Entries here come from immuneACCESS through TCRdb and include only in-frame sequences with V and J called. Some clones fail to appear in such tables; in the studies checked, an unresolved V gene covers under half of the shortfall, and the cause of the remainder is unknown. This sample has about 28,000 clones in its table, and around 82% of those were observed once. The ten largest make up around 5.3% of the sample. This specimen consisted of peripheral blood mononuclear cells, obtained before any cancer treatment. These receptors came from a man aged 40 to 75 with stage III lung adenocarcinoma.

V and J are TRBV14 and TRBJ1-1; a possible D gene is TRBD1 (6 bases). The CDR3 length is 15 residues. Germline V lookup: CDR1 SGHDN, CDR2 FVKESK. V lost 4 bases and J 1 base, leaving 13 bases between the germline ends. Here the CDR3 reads CASSPLQGANTEAFF. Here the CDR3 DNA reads TGTGCCAGCAGCCCGCTACAGGGCGCGAACACTGAAGCTTTCTTT. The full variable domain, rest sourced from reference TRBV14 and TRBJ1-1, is EAGVTQFPSHSVIEKGQTVTLRCDPISGHDNLYWYRRVMGKEIKFLLHFVKESKQDESGMPNNRFLAERTGGTYSTLKVQPAELEDSGVYFCASSPLQGANTEAFFGQGTRLTVV.

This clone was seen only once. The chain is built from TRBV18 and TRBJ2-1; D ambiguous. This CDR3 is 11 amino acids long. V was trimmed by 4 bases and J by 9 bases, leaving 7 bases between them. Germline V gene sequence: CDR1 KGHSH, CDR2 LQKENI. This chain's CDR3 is CASSLQFEQFF. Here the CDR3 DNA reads TGTGCCAGCTCACTACAGTTTGAGCAGTTCTTC.

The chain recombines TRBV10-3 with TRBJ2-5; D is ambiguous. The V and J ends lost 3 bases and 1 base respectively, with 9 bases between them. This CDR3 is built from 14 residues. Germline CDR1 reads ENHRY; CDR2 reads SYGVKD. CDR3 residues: CAISDPGVQETQYF. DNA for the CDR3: TGTGCCATCAGTGATCCCGGAGTCCAAGAGACCCAGTACTTC.

The CDR3 bases are TGCGCCAGCATACCTAGCGGGGGGGCGGGTACCGGGGAGCTGTTTTTT. Encoded protein: CASIPSGGAGTGELFF. The rearrangement joins TRBV10-2 to TRBJ2-2; 12 positions match TRBD2. This CDR3 region has 16 residues. CDR1 is WSHSY, CDR2 SAAADI, per germline. J lost 5 bases, V lost 7 bases, and 8 bases had no gene match.

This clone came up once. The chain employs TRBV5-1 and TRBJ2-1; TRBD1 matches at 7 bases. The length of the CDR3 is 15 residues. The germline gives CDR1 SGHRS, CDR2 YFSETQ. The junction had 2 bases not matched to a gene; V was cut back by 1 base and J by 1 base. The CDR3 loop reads CASSLLGQSYNEQFF. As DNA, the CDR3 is TGCGCCAGCAGCTTGTTGGGACAGTCCTACAATGAGCAGTTCTTC.

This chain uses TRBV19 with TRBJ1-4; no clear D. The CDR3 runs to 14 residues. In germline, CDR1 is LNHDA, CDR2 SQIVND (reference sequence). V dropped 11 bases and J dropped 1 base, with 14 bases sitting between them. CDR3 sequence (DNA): TGTGCCGCTGCAGATCAGAGAACTAATGAAAAACTGTTTTTT. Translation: CAAADQRTNEKLFF.

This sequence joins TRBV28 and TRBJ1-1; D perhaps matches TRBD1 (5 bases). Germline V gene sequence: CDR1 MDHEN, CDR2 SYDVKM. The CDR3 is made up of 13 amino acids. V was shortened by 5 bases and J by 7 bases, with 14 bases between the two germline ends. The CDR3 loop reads CASSRGGTGEAFF. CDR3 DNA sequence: TGTGCCAGCAGTCGAGGCGGGACGGGTGAAGCTTTCTTT.

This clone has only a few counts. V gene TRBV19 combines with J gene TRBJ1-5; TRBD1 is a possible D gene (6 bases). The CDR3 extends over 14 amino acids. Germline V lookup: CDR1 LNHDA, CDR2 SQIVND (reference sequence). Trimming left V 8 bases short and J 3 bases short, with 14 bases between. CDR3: CASGPTGLNQPQHF. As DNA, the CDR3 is TGTGCCAGTGGCCCGACAGGTCTCAATCAGCCCCAGCATTTT. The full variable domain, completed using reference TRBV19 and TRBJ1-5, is DGGITQSPKYLFRKEGQNVTLSCEQNLNHDAMYWYRQDPGQGLRLIYYSQIVNDFQKGDIAEGYSVSREKKESFPLTVTSAQKNPTAFYLCASGPTGLNQPQHFGDGTRLSIL.

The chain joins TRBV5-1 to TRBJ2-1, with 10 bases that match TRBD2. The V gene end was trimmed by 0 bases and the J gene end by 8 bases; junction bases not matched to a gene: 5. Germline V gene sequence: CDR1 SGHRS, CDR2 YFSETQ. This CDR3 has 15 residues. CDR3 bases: TGCGCCAGCAGCTTGGGAGCGGGAGGGCCCGATGAGCAGTTCTTC. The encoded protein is CASSLGAGGPDEQFF.

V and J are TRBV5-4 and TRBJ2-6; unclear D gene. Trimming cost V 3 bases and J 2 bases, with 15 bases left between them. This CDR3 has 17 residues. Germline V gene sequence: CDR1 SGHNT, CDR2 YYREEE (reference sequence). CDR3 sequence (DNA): TGTGCCAGCAGCTCCTGGGCCCCCGGCCCTGGGGCCAACGTCCTGACTTTC. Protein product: CASSSWAPGPGANVLTF.

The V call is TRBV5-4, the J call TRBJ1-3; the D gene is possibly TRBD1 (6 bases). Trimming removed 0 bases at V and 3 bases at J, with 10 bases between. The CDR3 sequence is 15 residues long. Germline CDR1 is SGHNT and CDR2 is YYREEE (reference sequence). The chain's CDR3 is CASSLGQGIGNTIYF. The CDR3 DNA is TGTGCCAGCAGCTTGGGGCAGGGGATTGGAAACACCATATATTTT. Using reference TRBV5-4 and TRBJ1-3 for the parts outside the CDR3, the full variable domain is ETGVTQSPTHLIKTRGQQVTLRCSSQSGHNTVSWYQQALGQGPQFIFQYYREEENGRGNFPPRFSGLQFPNYSSELNVNALELDDSALYLCASSLGQGIGNTIYFGEGSWLTVV.

CDR3 region: CASSAGTSQTTDTQYF. CDR3 DNA sequence: TGCGCCAGCAGCGCGGGGACTAGCCAGACCACAGATACGCAGTATTTT. The chain recombines TRBV5-1 with TRBJ2-3, with 9 bases matching TRBD2. V lost 4 bases and J lost 2; bases outside the gene matches: 8. This CDR3 is 16 amino acids long. CDR1 is SGHRS and CDR2 is YFSETQ in the germline V gene.

This chain's CDR3 is CASCSGPYNSPLHF. CDR3 nucleotide sequence: TGTGCCAGTTGTTCCGGCCCCTATAATTCACCCCTCCACTTT. V and J are TRBV6-1 and TRBJ1-6, with D unresolved. V lost 9 bases and J 2 bases, leaving 11 bases between the germline ends. This CDR3 comprises 14 residues. Germline values: CDR1 MNHNS, CDR2 SASEGT.

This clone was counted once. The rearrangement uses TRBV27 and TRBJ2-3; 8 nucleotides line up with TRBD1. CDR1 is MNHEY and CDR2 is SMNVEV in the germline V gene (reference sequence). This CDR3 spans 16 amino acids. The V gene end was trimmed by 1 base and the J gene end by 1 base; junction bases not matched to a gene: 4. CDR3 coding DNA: TGTGCCAGCAGTTTATACGGACAGGGAGGCACAGATACGCAGTATTTT. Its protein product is CASSLYGQGGTDTQYF.

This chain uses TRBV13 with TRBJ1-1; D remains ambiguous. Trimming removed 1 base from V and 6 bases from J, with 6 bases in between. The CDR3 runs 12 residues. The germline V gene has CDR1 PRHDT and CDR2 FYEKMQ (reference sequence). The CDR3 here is CASSLVGAEAFF. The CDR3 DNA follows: TGTGCCAGCAGCTTAGTGGGTGCTGAAGCTTTCTTT.

CDR3 coding DNA: TGTGCCAGCTCCGGGACAGGGTCCTCCATGACCCAGTACTTC. Its translation is CASSGTGSSMTQYF. The chain combines TRBV6-5 with TRBJ2-5; 9 bases are a match to TRBD1. The CDR3 runs to 14 residues. Trimming removed 8 bases from V and 7 bases from J; junction bases left unmatched: 11. The germline V gene has CDR1 MNHEY and CDR2 SVGAGI.

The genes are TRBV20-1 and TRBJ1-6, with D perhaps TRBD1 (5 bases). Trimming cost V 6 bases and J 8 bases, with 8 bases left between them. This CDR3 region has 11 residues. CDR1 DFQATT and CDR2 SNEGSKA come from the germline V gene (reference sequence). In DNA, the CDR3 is TGCAGTGCCAGGGACCATTCACCCCTCCACTTT. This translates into CSARDHSPLHF.

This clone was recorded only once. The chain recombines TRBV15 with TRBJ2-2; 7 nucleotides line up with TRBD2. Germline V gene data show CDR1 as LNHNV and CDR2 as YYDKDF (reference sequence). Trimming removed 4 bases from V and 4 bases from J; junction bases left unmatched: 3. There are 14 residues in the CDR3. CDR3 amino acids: CATSTRGSTGELFF. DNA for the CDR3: TGTGCCACCAGCACGCGGGGGAGCACCGGGGAGCTGTTTTTT.

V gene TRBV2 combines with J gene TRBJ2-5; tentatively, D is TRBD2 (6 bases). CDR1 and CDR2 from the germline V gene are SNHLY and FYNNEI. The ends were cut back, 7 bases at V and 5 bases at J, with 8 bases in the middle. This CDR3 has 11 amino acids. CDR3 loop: CASTSAETQYF. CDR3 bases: TGTGCCAGCACTAGCGCCGAGACCCAGTACTTC.

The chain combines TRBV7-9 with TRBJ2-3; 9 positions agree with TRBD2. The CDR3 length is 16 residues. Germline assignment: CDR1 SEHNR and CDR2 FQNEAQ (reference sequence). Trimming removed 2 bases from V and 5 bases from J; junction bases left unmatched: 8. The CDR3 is CASSLTPAGGQDTQYF. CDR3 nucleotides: TGTGCCAGCAGCTTAACGCCCGCGGGGGGGCAAGATACGCAGTATTTT.

In DNA, the CDR3 is TGCGCCAGCAGCTTAGACAGGGTTGGAGATTCACCCCTCCACTTT. Translated, it gives CASSLDRVGDSPLHF. The J gene is TRBJ1-6, the V gene TRBV5-1; 7 bases align to TRBD1. This CDR3 is 15 amino acids long. Germline loops: CDR1 SGHRS, CDR2 YFSETQ. V was clipped by 2 bases and J by 8 bases; unmatched bases: 7.

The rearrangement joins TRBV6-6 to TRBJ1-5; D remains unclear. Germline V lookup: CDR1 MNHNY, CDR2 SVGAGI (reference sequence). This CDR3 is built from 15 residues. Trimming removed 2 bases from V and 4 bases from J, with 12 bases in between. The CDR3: CASSYGVIGNQPQHF. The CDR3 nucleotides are TGTGCCAGCAGTTACGGGGTAATTGGGAATCAGCCCCAGCATTTT.

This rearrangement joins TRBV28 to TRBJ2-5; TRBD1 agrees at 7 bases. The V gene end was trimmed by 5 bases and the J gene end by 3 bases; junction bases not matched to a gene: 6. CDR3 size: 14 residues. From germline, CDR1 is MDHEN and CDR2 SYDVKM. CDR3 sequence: CASSPGQSKETQYF. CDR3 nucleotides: TGTGCCAGCAGTCCGGGACAGTCCAAAGAGACCCAGTACTTC.

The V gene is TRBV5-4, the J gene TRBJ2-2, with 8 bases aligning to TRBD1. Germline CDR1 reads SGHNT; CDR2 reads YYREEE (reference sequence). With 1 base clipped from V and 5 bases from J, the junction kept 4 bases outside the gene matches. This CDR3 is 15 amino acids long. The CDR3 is CASSLRQGSTGELFF. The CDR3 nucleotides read TGTGCCAGCAGCTTGAGACAGGGGAGTACCGGGGAGCTGTTTTTT.

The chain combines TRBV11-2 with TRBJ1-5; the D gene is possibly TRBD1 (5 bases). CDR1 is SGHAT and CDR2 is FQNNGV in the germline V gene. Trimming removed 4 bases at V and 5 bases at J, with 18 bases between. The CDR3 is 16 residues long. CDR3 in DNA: TGTGCCAGCAGCTCGGGACCCGAAATGGTCGATCAGCCCCAGCATTTT. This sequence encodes CASSSGPEMVDQPQHF. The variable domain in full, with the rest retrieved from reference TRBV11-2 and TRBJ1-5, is EAGVAQSPRYKIIEKRQSVAFWCNPISGHATLYWYQQILGQGPKLLIQFQNNGVVDDSQLPKDRFSAERLKGVDSTLKIQPAKLEDSAVYLCASSSGPEMVDQPQHFGDGTRLSIL.